One and the same sample provided the 29 T cell receptor beta chains below, sequenced in a study of human T cells and chemical hapten exposure. Time point indicated: patch test 2, 6 weeks after DPC sensitization. Treatment of the sample: therapeutic diphenylcyclopropenone sensitization with weekly scalp DPC. TCRdb reanalysed the RACE reads using MiXCR and keeps one entry per CDR3 protein. Of about 140,000 distinct CDR3 sequences in the sample, 12% were seen once. The sequencing here drew on whole blood, taken in connection with sensitization to the hapten diphenylcyclopropenone (DPC). Receptors originate from a woman between 50 and 59 years old with alopecia areata. Some clones in this sample may be carry-over from other donors' samples.

This clonotype was counted only a few times. CDR3 nucleotide sequence: TGTGCCAGCAGTAAGGGTCGACTAGCGGCCTACAATGAGCAGTTCTTC. This encodes CASSKGRLAAYNEQFF. The chain uses TRBV6-5 and TRBJ2-1; 9 positions agree with TRBD2. Per the germline V gene, CDR1 is MNHEY and CDR2 is SVGAGI. The CDR3 length is 16 residues. The junction had 7 bases not matched to a gene; V was cut back by 5 bases and J by 2 bases.

This clonotype was seen only a few times. The gene calls are TRBV12-3 or TRBV12-4 and TRBJ2-2; D gene unclear. With 7 bases removed from V and 5 bases from J, the gap between germline ends came to 5 bases. The CDR3 is 11 amino acids. CDR3 coding DNA: TGTGCCAGCACCTTAACCGGGGAGCTGTTTTTT. It is translated as CASTLTGELFF.

A few counts support this clonotype. This chain uses TRBV7-3 with TRBJ2-2, with D uncertain. The V gene's germline CDR1 is SGHTA and CDR2 FQGTGA. Trimming stripped 5 bases from V and 3 bases from J, with 7 bases between. CDR3 length: 13 residues. CDR3 bases: TGTGCCAGCAGCAAAACTTACACCGGGGAGCTGTTTTTT. Its translation: CASSKTYTGELFF.

This rearrangement joins TRBV12-3 or TRBV12-4 to TRBJ2-3; 12 bases align to TRBD2. V shed 6 bases and J 4 bases; nucleotides not matched to a gene: 11. The CDR3 has 17 residues. For the CDR3, the DNA is TGTGCCAGCAGCACTAGACTAGCGGGAGATCTCGCAGATACGCAGTATTTT. It encodes CASSTRLAGDLADTQYF.

A single count supports this clonotype. V is TRBV6-5 and J is TRBJ2-1, with D possibly being TRBD2 (6 bases). Trimming pared 6 bases from V and 0 bases from J, leaving 12 bases between. Looked up from germline, CDR1 is MNHEY and CDR2 is SVGAGI. CDR3 length equals 15 residues. The CDR3: CASSRAGSSYNEQFF. CDR3 nucleotide sequence: TGTGCCAGCAGCCGCGCGGGGAGCTCCTACAATGAGCAGTTCTTC.

The chain uses TRBV12-3 or TRBV12-4 and TRBJ1-4; D is undetermined. Trimming removed 4 bases at V and 8 bases at J, with 14 bases between. The CDR3 is 14 amino acids. Written as DNA, the CDR3 is TGTGCCAGCAGTTCCCCCCGCCAGAAGGAAAAACTGTTTTTT. Its protein product is CASSSPRQKEKLFF.

The V and J genes are TRBV15 and TRBJ1-2, with TRBD1 identical over 7 bases. This CDR3 is 13 amino acids long. Germline V gene lookup returns CDR1 LNHNV and CDR2 YYDKDF (reference sequence). Trimming at V came to 3 bases and at J to 4 bases, leaving 2 bases not matched to a gene. As DNA, the CDR3 is TGTGCCACCAGCAGGGGGGACAGCTATGGCTACACCTTC. As protein: CATSRGDSYGYTF.

This clonotype was recorded a few times. The chain couples TRBV7-2 to TRBJ2-5; a weak D match, TRBD2 (6 bases). V was pared by 5 bases and J by 1 base, with 23 bases between. This CDR3 contains 18 residues. Germline V gene sequence: CDR1 SGHTA, CDR2 FQGNSA. CDR3 DNA: TGTGCCAGCAGCCCAGGTAGCGGCCCAGGGTCGACCCAAGAGACCCAGTACTTC. This encodes CASSPGSGPGSTQETQYF.

The V and J genes are TRBV24-1 and TRBJ2-1; 10 bases are a match to TRBD2. The germline V gene has CDR1 KGHDR and CDR2 SFDVKD. The CDR3 runs 15 residues. The trim removed 4 bases at V and 5 bases at J, leaving 4 bases unmatched. The CDR3 spells CATSDNSGRNNEQFF. CDR3 nucleotide sequence: TGTGCCACCAGTGACAATAGCGGGAGGAACAATGAGCAGTTCTTC.

Only one count was recorded for this clonotype. The chain recombines TRBV6-5 with TRBJ1-2; possibly TRBD1 for D (5 bases). From germline, CDR1 is MNHEY and CDR2 SVGAGI. The CDR3 runs to 14 residues. Deletions cut 7 bases from V and 4 bases from J, with 16 bases between. CDR3 region: CASNGAGPSYGYTF. The CDR3 coding sequence is TGTGCCAGCAACGGGGCAGGGCCGAGCTATGGCTACACCTTC.

V and J are TRBV3-1 and TRBJ2-1; TRBD2 aligns across 7 bases. Germline V gives CDR1 LGHDT, CDR2 YNNKEL (reference sequence). This CDR3 region has 15 residues. The ends lost 3 bases at V and 2 bases at J; junction bases unmatched: 4. The DNA of the CDR3 is TGTGCCAGCAGCCAGGGGCTAGCGGCCTACAATGAGCAGTTCTTC. It yields the protein CASSQGLAAYNEQFF.

This clonotype was seen many times. This chain connects TRBV5-1 to TRBJ1-1, with 9 bases fitting TRBD1. CDR1 and CDR2 (germline): SGHRS, YFSETQ. This CDR3 contains 14 residues. J gave up 6 bases and V 2 bases, and 5 bases lay outside the gene matches. CDR3 in DNA: TGCGCCAGCAGCTTAGCACAGGGGGCCCCTGAAGCTTTCTTT. Translation gives CASSLAQGAPEAFF.

In its sample, this clonotype was seen a few times. The chain uses TRBV7-9 and TRBJ2-3, with unresolved D. V was trimmed by 2 bases and J by 2 bases, leaving 8 bases between them. The germline CDR1 and CDR2 sequences are SEHNR and FQNEAQ (reference sequence). This CDR3 is 14 amino acids long. CDR3 DNA: TGTGCCAGCAGCTTAAGCAGCGACACAGATACGCAGTATTTT. As protein: CASSLSSDTDTQYF. Based on the CDR3 plus reference TRBV7-9 and TRBJ2-3, the full variable domain is DTGVSQNPRHKITKRGQNVTFRCDPISEHNRLYWYRQTLGQGPEFLTYFQNEAQLEKSRLLSDRFSAERPKGSFSTLEIQRTEQGDSAMYLCASSLSSDTDTQYFGPGTRLTVL.

The genes are TRBV7-9 and TRBJ2-2; D may be TRBD2 (6 bases). Germline lookup yields CDR1 SEHNR and CDR2 FQNEAQ (reference sequence). V was cut by 6 bases and J by 5 bases, with 22 bases left in between. This CDR3 contains 17 residues. The CDR3 DNA reads as TGTGCCAGCAGTAAAGGTCCTGGCGGGATGGGTACCGGGGAGCTGTTTTTT. It yields the protein CASSKGPGGMGTGELFF.

A few counts support this clonotype. This chain joins TRBV6-1 and TRBJ1-2; D is undetermined. The CDR3 is made up of 14 amino acids. Germline V CDR1 and CDR2: MNHNS, SASEGT. Deletions cut 0 bases from V and 1 base from J, with 6 bases between. In DNA, the CDR3 is TGTGCCAGCAGTGAAGCGGGCCGTAACTATGGCTACACCTTC. As protein: CASSEAGRNYGYTF.

The rearrangement uses TRBV28 and TRBJ1-4; D is unclear. The V end was cut by 8 bases, the J end by 6 bases, with 10 bases between. The CDR3 contains 12 residues. The germline CDR1 and CDR2 sequences are MDHEN and SYDVKM. CDR3 amino acids: CASALGHEKLFF. The CDR3 bases are TGTGCCAGCGCCCTAGGGCATGAAAAACTGTTTTTT.

Points on this clonotype: Mismatch with germline at one junction end may stem from a read error. CDR3 protein: CASRDRVSSYEQYF. In DNA, the CDR3 is TGTGCCAGCCGTGACAGGGTGAGCTCCTACGAGCAGTACTTC. This chain connects TRBV2 to TRBJ2-7; TRBD1 aligns across 7 bases. CDR1 and CDR2 (germline): SNHLY, FYNNEI. This CDR3 contains 14 residues.

There are many counts of this clonotype. CDR3 region: CASSPRTSGRDTQYF. The CDR3 DNA reads TGTGCCAGCAGCCCCCGGACTAGCGGGAGGGATACGCAGTATTTT. This chain links TRBV7-3 with TRBJ2-3; 14 nucleotides agree with TRBD2. The CDR3 consists of 15 residues. Germline V gene data show CDR1 as SGHTA and CDR2 as FQGTGA. The J segment lost 6 bases and the V segment lost 5 bases, leaving 4 bases of the junction unmatched.

The genes are TRBV6-2 or TRBV6-3 and TRBJ1-2, with TRBD1 identical over 11 bases. The germline V gene encodes CDR1 MNHEY and CDR2 SVGEGT. The CDR3 is 14 amino acids. V lost 5 bases and J lost 4; bases outside the gene matches: 3. CDR3 sequence reads: CASSRTGGFYGYTF. The DNA of the CDR3 is TGTGCCAGCAGTCGGACAGGGGGCTTCTATGGCTACACCTTC.

This clonotype was seen more than once but under ten times. The gene calls are TRBV9 and TRBJ1-5; 7 bases are shared with TRBD1. V was pared by 6 bases and J by 1 base, with 7 bases of the junction left unmatched. Germline V CDR1 and CDR2: SGDLS, YYNGEE. The CDR3 consists of 15 residues. The CDR3 DNA sequence: TGTGCCAGCACCCCTTCGGGACAGAGCAATCAGCCCCAGCATTTT. Translation gives CASTPSGQSNQPQHF.

This clonotype was found many times. The rearrangement joins TRBV7-9 to TRBJ1-6; maybe TRBD1 (5 bases). Between the trimmed V and J ends, which lost 3 bases and 9 bases, there was a span of 15 bases. CDR1 is SEHNR, CDR2 FQNEAQ, per germline (reference sequence). The CDR3 is made up of 15 amino acids. DNA for the CDR3: TGTGCCAGCAGCTTCTCCGGGGCGAGGCGTTCACCCCTCCACTTT. Protein product: CASSFSGARRSPLHF.

This clonotype was observed at least ten times. The chain employs TRBV7-8 and TRBJ1-1; D is unresolved. Germline CDR1 reads SGHVS; CDR2 reads FQNEAQ. Trimming took off 1 base at V and 5 bases at J, with 14 bases between the two ends. The CDR3 runs 15 residues. The CDR3 DNA sequence: TGTGCCAGCAGCTTAGGGAGGGCGCGGGGAACTGAAGCTTTCTTT. The encoded protein is CASSLGRARGTEAFF. The variable domain in full, with the rest retrieved from reference TRBV7-8 and TRBJ1-1, is GAGVSQSPRYKVAKRGQDVALRCDPISGHVSLFWYQQALGQGPEFLTYFQNEAQLDKSGLPSDRFFAERPEGSVSTLKIQRTQQEDSAVYLCASSLGRARGTEAFFGQGTRLTVV.

This clonotype turned up a few times. DNA for the CDR3: TGCGCCAGCAGCTTGGGAAAATACCAAGAGACCCAGTACTTC. It specifies CASSLGKYQETQYF. V gene TRBV5-1 combines with J gene TRBJ2-5; D is unclear. V was cut by 0 bases and J by 0 bases, with 6 bases left in between. Germline V gene data show CDR1 as SGHRS and CDR2 as YFSETQ. The CDR3 runs 14 residues.

This clonotype came up a few times. The chain carries TRBV7-9 and TRBJ2-2, with D possibly matching TRBD1 (5 bases). Between the trimmed V and J ends, which lost 0 bases and 7 bases, there was a span of 12 bases. This CDR3 region has 15 residues. The germline V gene encodes CDR1 SEHNR and CDR2 FQNEAQ (reference sequence). DNA for the CDR3: TGTGCCAGCAGCTTAGCTATGGGGCTCATCGGGGAGCTGTTTTTT. This codes for CASSLAMGLIGELFF.

This clonotype was counted between two and nine times. J is TRBJ2-5 and V is TRBV7-6; TRBD2 matches at 9 bases. This CDR3 comprises 14 residues. Germline CDR1 is SGHVS and CDR2 is FNYEAQ. V lost 3 bases to trimming and J lost 2 bases; unmatched junction nucleotides: 1. In DNA, the CDR3 is TGTGCCAGCAGCTTCGCGGGAGGGCAAGAGACCCAGTACTTC. Residues: CASSFAGGQETQYF.

This clonotype appeared a few times. CDR3 DNA sequence: TGTGCCAGCAGCTTGGTCGGGACAGGGGAGCATGAGCAGTTCTTC. It is translated as CASSLVGTGEHEQFF. The chain uses TRBV7-3 and TRBJ2-1; 10 positions agree with TRBD1. This CDR3 region has 15 residues. Germline assignment: CDR1 SGHTA and CDR2 FQGTGA. V gave up 3 bases and J gave up 8 bases; unmatched junction bases: 7.

Details on this clonotype: This CDR3 is missing its conserved last phenylalanine or tryptophan, likely due to a read error. The chain is built from TRBV20-1 and TRBJ2-7; TRBD2 matches 7 bases. This CDR3 spans 15 amino acids. With 3 bases clipped from V and 4 bases from J, the junction kept 12 bases outside the gene matches. In germline, CDR1 is DFQATT, CDR2 SNEGSKA (reference sequence). CDR3 residues: CSASRASGTLYEQYL. The CDR3 nucleotides are TGCAGTGCTAGTCGGGCTAGCGGAACACTTTACGAGCAGTACCTC.

The J gene is TRBJ2-7, the V gene TRBV7-9; 9 nucleotides agree with TRBD1. The CDR3 spans 14 residues. Germline CDR1 SEHNR, CDR2 FQNEAQ (reference sequence). V trimming: 4 bases; J trimming: 3 bases; junction bases outside the gene matches: 4. The CDR3 loop is CASSSRDRVYEQYF. The CDR3 nucleotides read TGTGCCAGCAGCTCCCGGGACAGGGTCTACGAGCAGTACTTC.

The chain carries TRBV5-6 and TRBJ1-6; TRBD1 agrees at 9 bases. Per the germline V gene, CDR1 is SGHDT and CDR2 is YYEEEE. The CDR3 is made up of 15 amino acids. Trimming at V came to 0 bases and at J to 10 bases, leaving 5 bases not matched to a gene. The CDR3 bases are TGTGCCAGCAGCTTGGATACAGGGGGCTGGTCACCCCTCCACTTT. It is translated as CASSLDTGGWSPLHF. Together with reference TRBV5-6 and TRBJ1-6, the CDR3 gives the full variable domain: DAGVTQSPTHLIKTRGQQVTLRCSPKSGHDTVSWYQQALGQGPQFIFQYYEEEERQRGNFPDRFSGHQFPNYSSELNVNALLLGDSALYLCASSLDTGGWSPLHFGNGTRLTVT.